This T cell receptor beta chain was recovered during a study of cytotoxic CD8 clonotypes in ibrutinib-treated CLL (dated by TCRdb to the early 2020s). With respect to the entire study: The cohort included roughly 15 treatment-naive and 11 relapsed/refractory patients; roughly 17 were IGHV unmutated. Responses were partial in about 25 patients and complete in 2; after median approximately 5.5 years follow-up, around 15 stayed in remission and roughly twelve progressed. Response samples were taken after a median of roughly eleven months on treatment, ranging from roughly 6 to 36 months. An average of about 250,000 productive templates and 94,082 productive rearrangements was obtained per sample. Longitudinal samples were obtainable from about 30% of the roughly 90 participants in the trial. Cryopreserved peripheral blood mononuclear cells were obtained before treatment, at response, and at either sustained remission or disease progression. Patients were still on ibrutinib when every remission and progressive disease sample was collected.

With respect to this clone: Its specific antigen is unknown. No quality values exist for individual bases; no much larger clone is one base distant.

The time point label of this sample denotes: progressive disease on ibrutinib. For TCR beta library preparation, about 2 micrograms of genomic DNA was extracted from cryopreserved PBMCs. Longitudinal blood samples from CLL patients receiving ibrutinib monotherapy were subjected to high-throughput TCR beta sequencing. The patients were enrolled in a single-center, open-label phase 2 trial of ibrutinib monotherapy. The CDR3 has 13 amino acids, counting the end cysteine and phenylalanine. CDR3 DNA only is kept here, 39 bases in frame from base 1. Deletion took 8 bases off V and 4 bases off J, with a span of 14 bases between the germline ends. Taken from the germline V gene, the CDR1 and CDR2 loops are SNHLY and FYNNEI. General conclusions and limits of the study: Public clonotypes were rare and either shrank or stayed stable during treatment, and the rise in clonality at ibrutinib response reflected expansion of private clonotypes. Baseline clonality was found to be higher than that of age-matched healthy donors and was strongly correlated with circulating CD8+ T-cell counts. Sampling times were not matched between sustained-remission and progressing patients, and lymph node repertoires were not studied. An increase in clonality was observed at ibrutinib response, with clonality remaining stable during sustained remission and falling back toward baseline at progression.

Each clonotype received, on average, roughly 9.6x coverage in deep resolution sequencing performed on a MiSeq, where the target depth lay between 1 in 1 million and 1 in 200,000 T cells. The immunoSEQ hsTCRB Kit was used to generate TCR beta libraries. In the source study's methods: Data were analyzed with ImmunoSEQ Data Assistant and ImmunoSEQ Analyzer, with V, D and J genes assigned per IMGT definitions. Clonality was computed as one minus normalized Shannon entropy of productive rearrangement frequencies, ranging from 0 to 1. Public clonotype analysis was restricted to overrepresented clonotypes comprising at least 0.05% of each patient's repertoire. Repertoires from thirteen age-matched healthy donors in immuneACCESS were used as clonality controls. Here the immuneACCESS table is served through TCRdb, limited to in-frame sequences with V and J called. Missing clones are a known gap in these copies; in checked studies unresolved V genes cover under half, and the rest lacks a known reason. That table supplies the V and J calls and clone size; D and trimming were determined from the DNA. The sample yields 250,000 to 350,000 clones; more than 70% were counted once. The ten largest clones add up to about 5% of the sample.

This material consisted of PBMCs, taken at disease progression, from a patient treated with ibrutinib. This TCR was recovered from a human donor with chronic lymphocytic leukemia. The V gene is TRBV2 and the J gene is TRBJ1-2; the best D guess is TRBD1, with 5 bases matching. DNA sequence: TGTGCCAGCCTGGCCAGGGAGAGCTATGGCTACACCTTC. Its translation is CASLARESYGYTF.